This TCR beta chain appears in the sequencing data of a study of CD8+ T cells in alopecia areata. Study summary: Treated patients were given 5 to 10 mg oral tofacitinib twice daily.

Treatment denoted: oral pan-JAK inhibitor, 5-10 mg twice daily. Study results and limitations: Scalp clonality, together with expanded CD8+ clones among the top 100, fell significantly with tofacitinib. Many expanded lesional clones stayed in scalp and blood while on tofacitinib.

Note on this clone: Its matching antigen is unknown.

In each case, RNA was isolated and then reverse transcribed into cDNA as the sequencing template. Assay: immunoSEQ multiplex PCR; the TCRdb copy retains only in-frame clones and omits some. This sample has about 260,000 clones, with 50% to 75% found just once. V was pared by 4 bases and J by 8 bases, with 8 bases between. The CDR3 contains 11 residues. Germline V gives CDR1 SQVTM, CDR2 ANQGSEA. V gene TRBV29-1 combines with J gene TRBJ1-4; unclear D gene. The TCR comes from a human donor with alopecia areata. The specimen comprised CD4+ T cells sorted from blood, sampled at week 52, from a patient treated with tofacitinib. CDR3 amino acids: CSVVVGEKLFF. The CDR3 nucleotides read TGCAGCGTTGTTGTGGGGGAAAAACTGTTTTTT.